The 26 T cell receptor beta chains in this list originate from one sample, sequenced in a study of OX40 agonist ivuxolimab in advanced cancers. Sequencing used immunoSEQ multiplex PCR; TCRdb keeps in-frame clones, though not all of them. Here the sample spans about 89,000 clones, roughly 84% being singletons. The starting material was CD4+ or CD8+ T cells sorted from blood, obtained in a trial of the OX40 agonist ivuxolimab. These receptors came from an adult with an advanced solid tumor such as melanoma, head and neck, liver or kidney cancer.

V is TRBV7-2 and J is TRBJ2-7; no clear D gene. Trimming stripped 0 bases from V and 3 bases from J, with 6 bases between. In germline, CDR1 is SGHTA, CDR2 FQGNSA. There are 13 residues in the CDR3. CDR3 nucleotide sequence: TGTGCCAGCAGCTTAGCGGTAAGCTACGAGCAGTACTTC. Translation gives CASSLAVSYEQYF.

The CDR3 spells CASSKTSSSETQYF. CDR3 bases: TGCGCCAGCAGCAAGACTAGTTCGAGCGAGACCCAGTACTTC. The J gene is TRBJ2-5, the V gene TRBV5-1; D is perhaps TRBD2 (6 bases). Trimming pared 4 bases from V and 5 bases from J, leaving 15 bases between. The germline V gene encodes CDR1 SGHRS and CDR2 YFSETQ. This CDR3 is 14 amino acids long.

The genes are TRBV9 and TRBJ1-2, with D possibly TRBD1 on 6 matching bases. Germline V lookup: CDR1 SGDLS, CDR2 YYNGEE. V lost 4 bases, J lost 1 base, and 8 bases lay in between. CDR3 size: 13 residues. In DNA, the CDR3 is TGTGCCAGCAGCCCGGACAGTAACTATGGCTACACCTTC. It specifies CASSPDSNYGYTF. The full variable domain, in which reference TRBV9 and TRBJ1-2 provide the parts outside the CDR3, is DSGVTQTPKHLITATGQRVTLRCSPRSGDLSVYWYQQSLDQGLQFLIQYYNGEERAKGNILERFSAQQFPDLHSELNLSSLELGDSALYFCASSPDSNYGYTFGSGTRLTVV.

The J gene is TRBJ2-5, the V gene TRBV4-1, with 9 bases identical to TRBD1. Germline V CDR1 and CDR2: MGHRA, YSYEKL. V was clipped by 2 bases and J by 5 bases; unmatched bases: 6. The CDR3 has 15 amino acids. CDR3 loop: CASSQPGTGKETQYF. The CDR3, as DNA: TGCGCCAGCAGCCAACCCGGGACAGGGAAGGAGACCCAGTACTTC.

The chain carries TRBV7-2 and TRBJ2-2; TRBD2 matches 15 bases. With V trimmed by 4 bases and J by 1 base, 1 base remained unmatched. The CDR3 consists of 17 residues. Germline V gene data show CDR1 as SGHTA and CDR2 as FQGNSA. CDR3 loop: CASSSGLAGGNTGELFF. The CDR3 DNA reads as TGTGCCAGCAGCTCGGGACTAGCGGGGGGGAACACCGGGGAGCTGTTTTTT.

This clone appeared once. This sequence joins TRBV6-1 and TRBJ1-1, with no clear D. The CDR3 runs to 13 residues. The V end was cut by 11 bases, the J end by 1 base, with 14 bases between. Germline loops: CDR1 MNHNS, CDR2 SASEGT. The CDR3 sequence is CACGRGTNTEAFF. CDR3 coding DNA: TGTGCCTGCGGGCGGGGAACGAACACTGAAGCTTTCTTT.

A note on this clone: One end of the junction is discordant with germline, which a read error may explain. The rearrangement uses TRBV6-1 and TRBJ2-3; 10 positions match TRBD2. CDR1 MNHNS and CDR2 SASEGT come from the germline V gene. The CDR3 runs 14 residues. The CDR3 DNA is TGTGCCAGCAGTCAAGCGGGGGGGGTTCCTACGCAGTATTTT. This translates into CASSQAGGVPTQYF.

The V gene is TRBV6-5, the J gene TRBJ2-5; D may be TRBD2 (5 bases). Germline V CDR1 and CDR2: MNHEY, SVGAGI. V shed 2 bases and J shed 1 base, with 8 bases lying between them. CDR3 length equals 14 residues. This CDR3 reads CASSYGELQETQYF. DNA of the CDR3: TGTGCCAGCAGTTACGGGGAGCTCCAAGAGACCCAGTACTTC.

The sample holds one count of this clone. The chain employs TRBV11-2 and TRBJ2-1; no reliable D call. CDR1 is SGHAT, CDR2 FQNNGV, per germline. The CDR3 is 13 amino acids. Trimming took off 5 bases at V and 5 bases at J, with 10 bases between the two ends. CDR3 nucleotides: TGTGCCAGCAGCGTCCAGAAAGACAATGAGCAGTTCTTC. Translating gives CASSVQKDNEQFF.

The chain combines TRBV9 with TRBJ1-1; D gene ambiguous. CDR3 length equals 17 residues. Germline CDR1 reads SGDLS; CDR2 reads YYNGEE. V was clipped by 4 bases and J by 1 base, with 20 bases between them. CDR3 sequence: CASSNPTRPGRNTEAFF. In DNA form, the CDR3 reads TGTGCCAGCAGCAACCCCACCCGACCGGGGAGGAACACTGAAGCTTTCTTT. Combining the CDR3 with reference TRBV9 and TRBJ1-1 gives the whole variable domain DSGVTQTPKHLITATGQRVTLRCSPRSGDLSVYWYQQSLDQGLQFLIQYYNGEERAKGNILERFSAQQFPDLHSELNLSSLELGDSALYFCASSNPTRPGRNTEAFFGQGTRLTVV.

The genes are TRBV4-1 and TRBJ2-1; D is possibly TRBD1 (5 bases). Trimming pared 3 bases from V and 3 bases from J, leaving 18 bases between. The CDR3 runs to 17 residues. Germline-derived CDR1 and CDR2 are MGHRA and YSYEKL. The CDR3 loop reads CASSHPYPRALYNEQFF. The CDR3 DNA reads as TGCGCCAGCAGCCACCCTTATCCCAGGGCTCTCTACAATGAGCAGTTCTTC.

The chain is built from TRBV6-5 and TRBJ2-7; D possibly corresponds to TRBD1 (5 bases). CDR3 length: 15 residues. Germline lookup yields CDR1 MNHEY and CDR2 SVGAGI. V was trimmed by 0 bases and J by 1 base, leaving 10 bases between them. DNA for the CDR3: TGTGCCAGCAGTTACTCTAGGGCAGGGTCCTACGAGCAGTACTTC. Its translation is CASSYSRAGSYEQYF.

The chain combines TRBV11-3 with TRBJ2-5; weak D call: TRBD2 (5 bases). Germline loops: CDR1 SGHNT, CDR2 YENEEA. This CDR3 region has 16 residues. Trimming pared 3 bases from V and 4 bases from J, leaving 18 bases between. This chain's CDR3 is CASSLGAGPQTETQYF. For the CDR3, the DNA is TGTGCCAGCAGCTTGGGAGCTGGCCCCCAGACAGAGACCCAGTACTTC. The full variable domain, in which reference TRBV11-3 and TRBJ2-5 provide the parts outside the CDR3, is EAGVVQSPRYKIIEKKQPVAFWCNPISGHNTLYWYLQNLGQGPELLIRYENEEAVDDSQLPKDRFSAERLKGVDSTLKIQPAELGDSAVYLCASSLGAGPQTETQYFGPGTRLLVL.

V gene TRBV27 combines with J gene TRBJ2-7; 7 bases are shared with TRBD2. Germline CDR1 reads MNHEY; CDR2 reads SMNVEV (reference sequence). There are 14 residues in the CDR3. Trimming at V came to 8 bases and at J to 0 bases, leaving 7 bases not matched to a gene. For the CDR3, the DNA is TGTGCCAGCGGAACTAGCGTATACTCCTACGAGCAGTACTTC. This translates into CASGTSVYSYEQYF.

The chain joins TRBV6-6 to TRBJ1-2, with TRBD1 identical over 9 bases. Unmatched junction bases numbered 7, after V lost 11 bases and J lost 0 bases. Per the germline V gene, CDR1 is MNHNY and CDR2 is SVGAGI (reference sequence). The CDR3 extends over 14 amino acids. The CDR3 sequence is CAVYRGHANYGYTF. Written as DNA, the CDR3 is TGTGCCGTTTACAGGGGGCACGCTAACTATGGCTACACCTTC.

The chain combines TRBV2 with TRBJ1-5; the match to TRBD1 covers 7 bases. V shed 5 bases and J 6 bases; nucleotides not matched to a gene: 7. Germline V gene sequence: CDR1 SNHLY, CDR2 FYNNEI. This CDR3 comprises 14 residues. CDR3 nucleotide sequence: TGTGCCAGCAGTCCCAGGGGGGGATCTCAGCCCCAGCATTTT. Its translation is CASSPRGGSQPQHF.

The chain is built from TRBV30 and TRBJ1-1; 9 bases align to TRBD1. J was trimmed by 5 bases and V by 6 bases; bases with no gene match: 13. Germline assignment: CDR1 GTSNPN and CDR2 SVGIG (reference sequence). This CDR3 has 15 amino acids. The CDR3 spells CACEPGQGLATEAFF. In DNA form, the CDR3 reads TGTGCCTGCGAACCGGGACAGGGTTTGGCAACTGAAGCTTTCTTT.

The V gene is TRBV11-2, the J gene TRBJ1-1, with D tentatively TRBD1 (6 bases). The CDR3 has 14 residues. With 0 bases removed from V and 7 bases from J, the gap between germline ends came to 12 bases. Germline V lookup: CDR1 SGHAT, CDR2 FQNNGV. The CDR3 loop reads CASSLERGGGEAFF. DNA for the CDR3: TGTGCCAGCAGCTTAGAACGGGGGGGCGGTGAAGCTTTCTTT.

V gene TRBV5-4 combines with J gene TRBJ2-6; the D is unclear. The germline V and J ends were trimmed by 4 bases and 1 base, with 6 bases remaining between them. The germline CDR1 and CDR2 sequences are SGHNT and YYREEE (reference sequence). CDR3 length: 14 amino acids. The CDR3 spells CASSPESGANVLTF. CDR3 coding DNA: TGTGCCAGCAGCCCGGAGTCTGGGGCCAACGTCCTGACTTTC.

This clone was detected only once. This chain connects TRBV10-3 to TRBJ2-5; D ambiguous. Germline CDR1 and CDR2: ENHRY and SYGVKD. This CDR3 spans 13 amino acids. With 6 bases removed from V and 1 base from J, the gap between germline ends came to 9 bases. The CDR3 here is CAIRASLQETQYF. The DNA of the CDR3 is TGTGCCATCAGGGCCAGCCTCCAAGAGACCCAGTACTTC.

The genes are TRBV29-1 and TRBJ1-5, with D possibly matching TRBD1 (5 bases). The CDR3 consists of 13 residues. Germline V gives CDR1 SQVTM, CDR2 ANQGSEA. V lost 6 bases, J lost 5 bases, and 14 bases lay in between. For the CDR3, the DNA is TGCAGCGTCCCCCGGGGCTGTGATCAGCCCCAGCATTTT. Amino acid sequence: CSVPRGCDQPQHF.

CDR3 sequence (DNA): TGTGCCAGCAGTATAGGGACAGGGGGCGTTGAAGCTTTCTTT. As protein: CASSIGTGGVEAFF. The genes are TRBV6-1 and TRBJ1-1; 12 bases match TRBD1. The CDR3 consists of 14 residues. Germline loops: CDR1 MNHNS, CDR2 SASEGT. V shed 5 bases and J 7 bases; nucleotides not matched to a gene: 5.

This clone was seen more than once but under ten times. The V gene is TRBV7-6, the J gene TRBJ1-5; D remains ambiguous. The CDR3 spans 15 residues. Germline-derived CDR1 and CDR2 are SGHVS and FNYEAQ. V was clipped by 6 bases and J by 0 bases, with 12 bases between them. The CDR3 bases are TGTGCCAGCAGTCGATCTAACCTTAGCAATCAGCCCCAGCATTTT. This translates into CASSRSNLSNQPQHF.

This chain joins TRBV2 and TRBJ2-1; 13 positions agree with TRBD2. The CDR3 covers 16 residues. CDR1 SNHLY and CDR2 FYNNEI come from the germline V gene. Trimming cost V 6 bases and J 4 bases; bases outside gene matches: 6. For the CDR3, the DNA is TGTGCCAGCAGCAAACTAGCGGGGGGGCCTTACAATGAGCAGTTCTTC. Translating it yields CASSKLAGGPYNEQFF.

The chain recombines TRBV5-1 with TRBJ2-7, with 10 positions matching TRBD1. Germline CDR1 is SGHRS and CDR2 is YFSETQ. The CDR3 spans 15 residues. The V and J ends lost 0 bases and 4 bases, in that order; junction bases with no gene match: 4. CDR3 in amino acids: CASSLVPGQGYEQYF. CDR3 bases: TGCGCCAGCAGCTTGGTCCCGGGACAGGGGTACGAGCAGTACTTC.

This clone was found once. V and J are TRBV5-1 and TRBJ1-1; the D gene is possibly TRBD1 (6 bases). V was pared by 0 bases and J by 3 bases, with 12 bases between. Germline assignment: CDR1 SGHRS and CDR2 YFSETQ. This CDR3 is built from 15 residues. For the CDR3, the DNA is TGCGCCAGCAGCTTGGATACAGGGTTGTACACTGAAGCTTTCTTT. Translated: CASSLDTGLYTEAFF.